This T cell receptor beta chain was sequenced for a study of control samples from healthy donors and cancer patients. Germline V gene sequence: CDR1 KGHSH, CDR2 LQKENI. V was clipped by 3 bases and J by 7 bases; unmatched bases: 9. CDR3 length: 16 amino acids. Sequenced by immunoSEQ multiplex PCR; TCRdb stores in-frame clones only, minus some. The sample lists 210,000 or so clones; roughly nine tenths were seen once. The clonotype originates from a man aged 25 to 40 in good health. The sequenced material came from blood. The chain carries TRBV18 and TRBJ1-6, with TRBD1 identical over 7 bases. The CDR3 sequence: CASSPRTDRANSPLHF. CDR3 sequence (DNA): TGTGCCAGCTCACCCAGAACAGACAGGGCAAATTCACCCCTCCACTTT.